This passage covers 5 T cell receptor beta chains from one sample sequenced in a study of CD8+ T cells in alopecia areata. After isolation, RNA underwent reverse transcription to generate cDNA as the sequencing template. Here immunoSEQ multiplex PCR was the method, and the copy in TCRdb shows in-frame clones only, minus some. The sample shows 200,000 to 300,000 clones, none of them appearing just once. Combined cutaneous lymph node cells underwent sorting by CD4, CD8alpha, NKG2D, NKG2ACE and additional markers. What was sequenced was CD4+ T cells sorted from a lymph node. The receptors come from a C3H/HeJ mouse with alopecia areata. The MHC haplotype recorded for the strain is H2-k.

This clone was detected only a few times. The gene names given are mouse names. CDR3 region: CASSKQGASSDYTF. CDR3 bases read: TGTGCCAGCAGTAAACAGGGGGCAAGCTCC. The gene calls are TRBV19 and TRBJ1-2, with 9 bases matching TRBD1. The read falls 4 residues short of the CDR3 end, and the missing part is taken from the germline J gene. V was pared by 3 bases and J by 4 bases, with 4 bases of the junction left unmatched. This CDR3 spans 14 amino acids. The germline CDR1 and CDR2 sequences are FNHDT and SITEND (reference sequence).

This clone has only a few counts. The gene names given are mouse names. The read gets to within 4 residues of the CDR3 end, and the germline J gene fills in the rest. The genes are TRBV4 and TRBJ1-2, with D perhaps matching TRBD1 (6 bases). The CDR3 length is 14 residues. Between the trimmed V and J ends, which lost 3 bases and 2 bases, there was a span of 10 bases. The germline CDR1 and CDR2 sequences are LGHDT and YNNKQL (reference sequence). The CDR3 sequence: CASSYLTGNSDYTF. Partial CDR3 DNA: TGTGCCAGCAGCTATCTAACAGGGAACTCC. Combining the CDR3 with reference TRBV4 and TRBJ1-2 gives the whole variable domain ETAVFQTPNYHVTQVGNEVSFNCKQTLGHDTMYWYKQDSKKLLKIMFSYNNKQLIVNETVPRRFSPQSSDKAHLNLRIKSVEPEDSAVYLCASSYLTGNSDYTFGSGTRLLVI.

In the case of this clone: Gene names are mouse gene names. From the germline J gene comes the end of the CDR3, since the read stops 4 residues before it. Other nucleotide sequences from this sample produce the same CDR3. V usage is TRBV13-1 and J usage is TRBJ2-2; 7 bases align to TRBD2. The CDR3 runs 14 residues. The germline CDR1 and CDR2 sequences are NSHNY and SYGAGN. V was clipped by 3 bases and J by 2 bases; unmatched bases: 1. CDR3 region: CASSVLGNTGQLYF. The part of the CDR3 DNA that was read is TGTGCCAGCAGTGTACTGGGGAACACCGGG.

This clone was counted ten times or more. Gene names are the mouse ones. The sample holds other DNA sequences that translate to the same CDR3. CDR3 DNA, as far as it was read: TGTGCCAGCAGTGACAGGGTAGACTCC. This sequence encodes CASSDRVDS. The complete CDR3 reads CASSDRVDSDYTF. The chain employs TRBV13-1 and TRBJ1-2, with D tentatively TRBD1 (5 bases). The sequence runs out 4 residues before the end of the CDR3; the remainder is reconstructed from the germline J gene. Germline V lookup: CDR1 NSHNY, CDR2 SYGAGN. Deletions cut 2 bases from V and 3 bases from J, with 8 bases between. The CDR3 consists of 13 residues.

Turning to this clone: Gene names follow the mouse nomenclature. The CDR3 bases that were read are TGTGCCAGCGGTGAATTATTGGGAAACACA. Protein: CASGELLGNT. Given in full, the CDR3 is CASGELLGNTEVFF. The chain joins TRBV13-2 to TRBJ1-1; D call uncertain. The read is 4 residues too short to cover the CDR3 end, so that end is filled in from the germline J gene. The V end was cut by 2 bases, the J end by 1 base, with 9 bases between. Per germline, CDR1 NNHNN and CDR2 SYGAGS (reference sequence). The CDR3 has 14 residues.